Sequencing of this TCR beta chain was carried out in a study of blood T cell repertoires in COVID-19. Looking at the study overall: Recovered status applied to Cohort 3 donors who had two consecutive negative PCRs. It also applied to those with clearance or with symptom resolution. PBMCs, B-cell-depleted T cells, or T cells provided the cDNA or gDNA that made up the material.

Only in-frame clones appear in the TCRdb table, and some are missing; sequencing was by immunoSEQ multiplex PCR. The repertoire holds over 110,000 clones, 84% seen once, with around 3.9% in the top ten. Germline assignment: CDR1 SGHTA and CDR2 FQGNSA. The CDR3 consists of 14 residues. Trimming removed 3 bases from V and 4 bases from J; junction bases left unmatched: 3. This sequence was found in a man aged 45-60 years in a cohort exposed to, infected with or recovered from COVID-19 (not recorded which). This chain connects TRBV7-2 to TRBJ2-3; 8 nucleotides align to TRBD2. Sequenced input: PBMCs or T cells enriched from blood (not recorded which). The CDR3 loop reads CASSFGLASDTQYF. The CDR3 bases are TGTGCCAGCAGCTTCGGACTAGCATCAGATACGCAGTATTTT.